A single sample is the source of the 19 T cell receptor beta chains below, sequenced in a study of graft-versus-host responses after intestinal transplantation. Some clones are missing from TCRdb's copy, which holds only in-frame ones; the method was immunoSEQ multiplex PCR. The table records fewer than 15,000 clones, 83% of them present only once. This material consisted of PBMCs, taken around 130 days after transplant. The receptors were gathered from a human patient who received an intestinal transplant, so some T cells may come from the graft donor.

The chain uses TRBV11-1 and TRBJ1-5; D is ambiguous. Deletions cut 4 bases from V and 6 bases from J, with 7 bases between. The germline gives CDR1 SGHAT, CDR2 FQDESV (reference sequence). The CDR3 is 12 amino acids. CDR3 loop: CASSSSGQPQHF. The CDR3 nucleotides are TGTGCCAGCAGCTCTAGCGGTCAGCCCCAGCATTTT.

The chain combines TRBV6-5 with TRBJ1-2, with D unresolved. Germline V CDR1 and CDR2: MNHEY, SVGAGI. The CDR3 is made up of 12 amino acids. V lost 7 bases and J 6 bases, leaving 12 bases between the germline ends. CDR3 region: CASTLVGHGYTF. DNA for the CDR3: TGTGCCAGCACCCTAGTAGGGCATGGCTACACCTTC.

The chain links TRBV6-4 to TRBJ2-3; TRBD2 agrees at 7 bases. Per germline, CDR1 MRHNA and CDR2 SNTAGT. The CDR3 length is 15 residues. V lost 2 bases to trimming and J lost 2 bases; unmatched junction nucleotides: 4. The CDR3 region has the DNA TGTGCCAGCAGTGACGTGGGAGGGTCCACAGATACGCAGTATTTT. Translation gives CASSDVGGSTDTQYF.

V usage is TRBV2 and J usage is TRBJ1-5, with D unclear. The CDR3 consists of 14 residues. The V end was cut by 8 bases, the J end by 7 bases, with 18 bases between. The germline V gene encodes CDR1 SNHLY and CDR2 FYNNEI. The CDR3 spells CASSIHSGEQPQHF. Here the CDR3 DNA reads TGTGCCAGCTCCATCCACAGCGGGGAACAGCCCCAGCATTTT.

CDR3 loop: CASSLSGVLTDTQYF. The CDR3 DNA reads TGTGCCAGCAGCTTATCAGGGGTCCTCACAGATACGCAGTATTTT. The chain combines TRBV5-6 with TRBJ2-3; a weak D match, TRBD1 (6 bases). This CDR3 comprises 15 residues. Between the trimmed V and J ends, which lost 2 bases and 2 bases, there was a span of 12 bases. In germline, CDR1 is SGHDT, CDR2 YYEEEE.

The CDR3 sequence is CASSSLVARSSYEQYF. The DNA for the CDR3 is TGCGCCAGCAGCTCCCTAGTGGCCCGGAGCTCCTACGAGCAGTACTTC. V is TRBV5-1 and J is TRBJ2-7; no clear D. Trimming removed 3 bases at V and 0 bases at J, with 16 bases between. Germline V lookup: CDR1 SGHRS, CDR2 YFSETQ. The CDR3 length is 16 residues.

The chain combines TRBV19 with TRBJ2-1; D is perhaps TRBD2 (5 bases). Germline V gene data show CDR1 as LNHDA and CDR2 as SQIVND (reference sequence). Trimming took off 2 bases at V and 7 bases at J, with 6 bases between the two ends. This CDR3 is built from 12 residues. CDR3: CASSITGNEQFF. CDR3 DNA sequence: TGTGCCAGTAGTATAACGGGAAATGAGCAGTTCTTC.

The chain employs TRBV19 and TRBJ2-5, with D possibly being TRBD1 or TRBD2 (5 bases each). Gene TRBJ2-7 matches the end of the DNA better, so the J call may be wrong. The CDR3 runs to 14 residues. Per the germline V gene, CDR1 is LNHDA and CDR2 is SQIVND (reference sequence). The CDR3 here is CASSIRDGPYEQYF. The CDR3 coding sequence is TGTGCCAGTAGTATCCGGGACGGCCCCTACGAGCAGTACTTC.

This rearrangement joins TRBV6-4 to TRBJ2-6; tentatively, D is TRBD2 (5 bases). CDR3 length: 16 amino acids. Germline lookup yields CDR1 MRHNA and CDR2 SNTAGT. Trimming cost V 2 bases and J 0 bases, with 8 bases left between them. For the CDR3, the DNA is TGTGCCAGCAGTGACGAAGGAGGCTCTGGGGCCAACGTCCTGACTTTC. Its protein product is CASSDEGGSGANVLTF.

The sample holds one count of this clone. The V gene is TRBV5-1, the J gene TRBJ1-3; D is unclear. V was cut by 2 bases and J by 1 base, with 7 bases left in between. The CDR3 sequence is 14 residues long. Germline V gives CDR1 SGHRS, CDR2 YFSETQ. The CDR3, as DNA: TGCGCCAGCAGCTTATCCTTTTCTGGAAACACCATATATTTT. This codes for CASSLSFSGNTIYF.

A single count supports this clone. This CDR3 reads CASSFNTVVQGGGYTF. CDR3 DNA: TGTGCCAGCAGCTTTAATACGGTGGTACAGGGGGGTGGCTACACCTTC. The J gene is TRBJ1-2, the V gene TRBV5-4; 8 bases align to TRBD1. Germline trimming cut 2 bases from V and 7 bases from J; bases unmatched to any gene: 13. Germline values: CDR1 SGHNT, CDR2 YYREEE (reference sequence). CDR3 length: 16 amino acids.

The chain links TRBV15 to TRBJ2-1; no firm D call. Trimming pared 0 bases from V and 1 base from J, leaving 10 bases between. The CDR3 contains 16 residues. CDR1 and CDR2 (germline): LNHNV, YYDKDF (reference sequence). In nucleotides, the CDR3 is TGTGCCACCAGCAGAGATCCCCGGGTTTCCTACAATGAGCAGTTCTTC. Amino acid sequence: CATSRDPRVSYNEQFF.

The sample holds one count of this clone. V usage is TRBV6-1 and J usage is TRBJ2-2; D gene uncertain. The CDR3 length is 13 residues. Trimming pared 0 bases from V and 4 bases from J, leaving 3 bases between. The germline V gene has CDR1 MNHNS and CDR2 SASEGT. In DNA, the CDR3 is TGTGCCAGCAGTGAAGCGACCACCGGGGAGCTGTTTTTT. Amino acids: CASSEATTGELFF.

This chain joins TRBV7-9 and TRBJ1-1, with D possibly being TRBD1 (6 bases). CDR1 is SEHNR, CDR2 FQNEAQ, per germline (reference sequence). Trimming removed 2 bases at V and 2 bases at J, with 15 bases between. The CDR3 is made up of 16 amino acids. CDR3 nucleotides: TGTGCCAGCAGCTTAAGCGGGACACACTCAAACACTGAAGCTTTCTTT. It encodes CASSLSGTHSNTEAFF.

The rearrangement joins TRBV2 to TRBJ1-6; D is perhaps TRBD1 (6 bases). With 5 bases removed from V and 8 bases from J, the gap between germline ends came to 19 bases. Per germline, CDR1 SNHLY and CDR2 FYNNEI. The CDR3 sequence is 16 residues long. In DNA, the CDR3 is TGTGCCAGCAGTAAGACCCGAACACCAGGGGATTCACCCCTCCACTTT. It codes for CASSKTRTPGDSPLHF.

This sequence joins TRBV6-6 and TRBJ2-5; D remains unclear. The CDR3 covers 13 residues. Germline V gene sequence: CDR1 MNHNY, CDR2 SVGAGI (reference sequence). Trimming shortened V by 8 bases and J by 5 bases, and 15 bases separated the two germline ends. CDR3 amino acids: CASHFPLGETQYF. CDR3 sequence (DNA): TGTGCCAGCCATTTTCCCCTGGGGGAGACCCAGTACTTC.

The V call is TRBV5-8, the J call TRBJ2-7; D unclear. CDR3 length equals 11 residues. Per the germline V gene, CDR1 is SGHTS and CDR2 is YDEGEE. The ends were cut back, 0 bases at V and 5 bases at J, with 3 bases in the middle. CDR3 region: CASSLGDEQYF. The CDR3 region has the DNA TGTGCCAGCAGCTTGGGCGACGAGCAGTACTTC.

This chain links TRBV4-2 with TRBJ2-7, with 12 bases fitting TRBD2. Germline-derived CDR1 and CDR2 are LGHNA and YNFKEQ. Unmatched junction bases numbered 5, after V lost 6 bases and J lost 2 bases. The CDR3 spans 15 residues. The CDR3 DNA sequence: TGTGCCAGCAGTTCCGGACTAGCGGGACCCTACGAGCAGTACTTC. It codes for CASSSGLAGPYEQYF.

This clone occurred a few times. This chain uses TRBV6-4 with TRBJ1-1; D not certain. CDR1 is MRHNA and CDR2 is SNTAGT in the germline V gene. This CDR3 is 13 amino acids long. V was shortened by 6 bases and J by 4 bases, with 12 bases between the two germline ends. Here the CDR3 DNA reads TGTGCCAGCAGCCCTGGGAGCACCACTGAAGCTTTCTTT. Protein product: CASSPGSTTEAFF.